A single sample gave rise to the 3 T cell receptor beta chains below, sequenced in a study of control samples from healthy donors and cancer patients. Assay used: immunoSEQ multiplex PCR; TCRdb lists only in-frame clones, some missing. The sample has 120,000 or so clones, less than 95% seen once. Material: blood. These receptors originate from a young man in good health.

The chain combines TRBV6-6 with TRBJ2-3, with 10 bases fitting TRBD1. Trimming cost V 8 bases and J 4 bases; bases outside gene matches: 0. CDR3 length equals 12 residues. CDR1 is MNHNY and CDR2 is SVGAGI in the germline V gene (reference sequence). The CDR3 region is CASGQGADTQYF. The CDR3 nucleotides read TGTGCCAGCGGACAGGGGGCAGATACGCAGTATTTT.

This chain connects TRBV5-1 to TRBJ1-1, with 8 bases fitting TRBD1. V gave up 8 bases and J gave up 2 bases; unmatched junction bases: 5. Germline V CDR1 and CDR2: SGHRS, YFSETQ. This CDR3 spans 13 amino acids. The CDR3: CASWDRINTEAFF. In DNA form, the CDR3 reads TGCGCCAGTTGGGACAGGATAAACACTGAAGCTTTCTTT.

The genes are TRBV30 and TRBJ1-4; D is undetermined. The CDR3 runs to 15 residues. Trimming pared 5 bases from V and 5 bases from J, leaving 18 bases between. CDR1 and CDR2 from the germline V gene are GTSNPN and SVGIG (reference sequence). The CDR3 protein is CAWSPPGRGNEKLFF. CDR3 in DNA: TGTGCCTGGTCCCCCCCGGGTCGAGGGAATGAAAAACTGTTTTTT.